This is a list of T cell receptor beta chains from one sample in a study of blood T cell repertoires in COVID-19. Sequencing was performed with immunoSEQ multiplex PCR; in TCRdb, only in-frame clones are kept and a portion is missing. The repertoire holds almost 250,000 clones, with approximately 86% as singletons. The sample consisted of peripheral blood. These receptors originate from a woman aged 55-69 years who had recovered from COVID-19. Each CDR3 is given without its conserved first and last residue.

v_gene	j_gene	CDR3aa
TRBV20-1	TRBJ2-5	SVQGPETQY
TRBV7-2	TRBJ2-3	ASSLVGGGRGTDTQY
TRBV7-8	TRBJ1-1	ASSLGQGNTEAF
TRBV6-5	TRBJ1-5	ASNRGSGNQPQH
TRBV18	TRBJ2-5	ASSPQADQETQY
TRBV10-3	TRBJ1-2	AISESGRFSST
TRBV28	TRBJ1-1	ASSPLRTANTEAF
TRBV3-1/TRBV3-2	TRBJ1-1	ARGTGETEAF
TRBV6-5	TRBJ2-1	ASSLGLASYNEQF
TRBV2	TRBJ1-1	ASMGQPNTEAF
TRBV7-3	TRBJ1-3	ASSPAGGPGNTIY
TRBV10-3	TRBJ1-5	AISETNQPQH
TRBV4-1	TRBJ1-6	ASSQTSGVDNSPLH
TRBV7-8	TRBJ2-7	ASSQTGGGHYEQY
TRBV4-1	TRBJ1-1	ASSQGRQGNTEAF
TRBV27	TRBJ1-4	ASSSPTGIATNEKLF
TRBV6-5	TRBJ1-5	ASIVKPQH
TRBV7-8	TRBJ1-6	ASNKDRGSYNSPLH
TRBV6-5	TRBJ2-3	ASSYGTTGTDTQY
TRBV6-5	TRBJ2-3	ASSYRGTADGDTQY
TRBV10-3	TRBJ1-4	AISEDRGDEKLF
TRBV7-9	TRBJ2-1	ASSFTSGGGQF
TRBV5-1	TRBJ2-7	ASSLASGQFYEQY
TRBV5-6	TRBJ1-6	ASSFSDRVDSSPLH
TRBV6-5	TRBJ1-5	ASRRDRYSNQPQH
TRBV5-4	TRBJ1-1	ASSKEQGFTEAF
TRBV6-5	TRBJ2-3	ASSYSGRSTQY
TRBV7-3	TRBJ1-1	ASSLTGAMNTEAF
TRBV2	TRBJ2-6	ASSPMTGGPPSGANVLT
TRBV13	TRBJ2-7	ASSFSGQGFEQY
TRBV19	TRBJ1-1	ASSDRQGGNTEAF
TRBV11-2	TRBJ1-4	ASSTIQGSTLGEKLF
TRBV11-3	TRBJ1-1	ASSPRRDTEAF
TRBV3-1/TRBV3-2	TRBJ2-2	ASLGGSDTGELF
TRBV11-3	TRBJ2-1	ASSFGGTSGAYNEQF
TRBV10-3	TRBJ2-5	AIRDSGGEETQY
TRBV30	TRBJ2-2	AWRKGRGGELF
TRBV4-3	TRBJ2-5	ASSRRTGTGQETQY
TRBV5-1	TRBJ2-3	ASYIQGGTDTQY
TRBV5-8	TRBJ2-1	ASSLEASGGTHNEQF
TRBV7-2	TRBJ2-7	ASSLVASDYEQY
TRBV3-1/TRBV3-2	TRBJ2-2	ASSPAGRANTGELF
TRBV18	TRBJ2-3	ASSAGTDTQY